This TCR beta chain derives from a study of blood T cell repertoires in COVID-19. Clones were read by immunoSEQ multiplex PCR, and TCRdb kept only the in-frame ones, dropping some. The table lists tens of thousands of clones, roughly 88% of them singletons. Per germline, CDR1 KGHSH and CDR2 LQKENI. The CDR3 has 13 residues. Trimming stripped 6 bases from V and 4 bases from J, with 12 bases between. The sequence came from a man aged 50 to 60 with active COVID-19. V is TRBV18 and J is TRBJ1-1, with no clear D. The sequenced sample consisted of peripheral blood. The CDR3 spells CASSQTTSTEAFF. In DNA form, the CDR3 reads TGTGCCAGCTCCCAAACAACCTCCACTGAAGCTTTCTTT.